This entry describes one T cell receptor beta chain. The antigen is unknown. This specimen comes from a study of vaccination and CD4 T cells after COVID-19. On the study more broadly: A positive SARS-CoV-2 nasal swab PCR result was recorded for each convalescent patient; about 9 were mild and one severe. Spike peptides, overlapping and drawn from SARS-CoV-2, HCoV-NL63, HCoV-OC43 and HCoV-229E, were used to stimulate cells. Four females and six males made up the convalescents, two of whom were Hispanic. Findings and caveats of the study: There was no significant change from around 21 to 38 median reactive clonotypes.

Treatment described: 10-day PBMC culture with coronavirus spike peptide pools or control peptides (ViraFEST assay). Losses at the gene ends were 2 bases for V and 4 bases for J; bases not matched to a gene: 1. CDR1 and CDR2 from the germline V gene are MNHEY and SVGAGI. The CDR3 sequence is 14 residues long. The Oncomine TCR Beta short-read assay was applied to DNA of cultured CD4+ T cells. TCRdb passed the PCR reads through MiXCR, listing each CDR3 protein once. The data contain about 16,000 distinct CDR3 sequences, roughly 76% of them singletons. The TCR sequence derives from a human donor who had recovered from COVID-19. Source material: CD4+ T cells from blood, cultured in vitro. This rearrangement joins TRBV6-5 to TRBJ1-5; 8 bases are shared with TRBD1. The CDR3 nucleotides are TGTGCCAGCAGTTACCGACAGGGGAATCAGCCCCAGCATTTT. Translating it yields CASSYRQGNQPQHF.